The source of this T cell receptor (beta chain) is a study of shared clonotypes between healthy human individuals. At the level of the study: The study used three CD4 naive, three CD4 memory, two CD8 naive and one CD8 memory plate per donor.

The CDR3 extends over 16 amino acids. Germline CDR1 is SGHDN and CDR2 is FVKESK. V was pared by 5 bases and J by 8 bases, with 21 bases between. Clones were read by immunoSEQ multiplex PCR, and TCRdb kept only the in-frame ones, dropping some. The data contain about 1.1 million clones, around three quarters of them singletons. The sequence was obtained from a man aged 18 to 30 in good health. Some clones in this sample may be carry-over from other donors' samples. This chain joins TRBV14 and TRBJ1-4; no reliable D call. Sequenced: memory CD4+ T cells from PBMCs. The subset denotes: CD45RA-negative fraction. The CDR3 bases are TGTGCCAGCAGCTCCGTCTTTGGAGGGATGCAAGAAAAACTGTTTTTT. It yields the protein CASSSVFGGMQEKLFF.